The 5 T cell receptor beta chains below all came from one sample that was sequenced in a study of response to subunit inactivated influenza vaccine (dated by TCRdb to 2016 to 2018). Library method: RT-PCR. Instrument on record: Illumina HiSeq 2500. TCRdb passed the public sequencing reads through fastp at Q25 and MiXCR, retaining productive beta sequences. Under each unique CDR3 protein, matching rows form one entry showing the most common genes and DNA. The sample table shows under 800,000 distinct CDR3 sequences, and approximately 14% are seen once. The ten largest make up approximately 6.5% of the sample. Here the sequenced sample was PBMCs from blood, taken roughly 2 weeks before vaccination. These receptors all stem from a man aged 50 or older who received an inactivated influenza vaccine. Donor details come from another sample of the same person, matched by shared clones.

This clonotype was detected ten times or more. The CDR3 DNA follows: TGTGCCAGCAGCCTGACTAGCGGGGTTAACACCGGGGAGCTGTTTTTT. Translation gives CASSLTSGVNTGELFF. The chain employs TRBV7-2 and TRBJ2-2, with 11 bases that match TRBD2. The V segment lost 5 bases and the J segment 2 bases; nucleotides outside the gene matches: 4. Germline CDR1 SGHTA, CDR2 FQGNSA. The CDR3 is 16 amino acids.

The chain couples TRBV2 to TRBJ2-3; D possibly matches TRBD1 or TRBD2 (7 bases each). The CDR3 is made up of 18 amino acids. The germline gives CDR1 SNHLY, CDR2 FYNNEI. Between the trimmed V and J ends, which lost 1 base and 4 bases, there was a span of 21 bases. DNA of the CDR3: TGTGCCAGCAGTGAAGAGGGGAGGGGGCGGCCACTTTCAGATACGCAGTATTTT. Protein product: CASSEEGRGRPLSDTQYF.

V usage is TRBV20-1 and J usage is TRBJ2-2, with 12 positions matching TRBD2. CDR3 length: 16 amino acids. The V and J ends lost 6 bases and 4 bases, in that order; junction bases with no gene match: 9. Germline V gene data show CDR1 as DFQATT and CDR2 as SNEGSKA (reference sequence). CDR3 in amino acids: CSARRLAGEGTGELFF. As DNA, the CDR3 is TGCAGTGCCCGACGACTAGCGGGGGAGGGCACCGGGGAGCTGTTTTTT.

The CDR3 sequence: CAWIDQETQYF. The CDR3 nucleotides are TGTGCCTGGATTGATCAAGAGACCCAGTACTTC. The chain couples TRBV30 to TRBJ2-5; D uncertain. The germline gives CDR1 GTSNPN, CDR2 SVGIG (reference sequence). Trimming removed 4 bases at V and 2 bases at J, with 5 bases between. This CDR3 is 11 amino acids long.

Ten or more counts support this clonotype. V usage is TRBV7-2 and J usage is TRBJ1-1; no definite D call. Germline assignment: CDR1 SGHTA and CDR2 FQGNSA. V was pared by 1 base and J by 4 bases, with 4 bases between. This CDR3 contains 12 residues. The CDR3 here is CASSLGATEAFF. The CDR3 DNA reads as TGTGCCAGCAGCTTAGGGGCCACTGAAGCTTTCTTT.